A selection of T cell receptor beta chains follows, all from one sample in a study of T cells in Graves' hyperthyroidism and ophthalmopathy. TCRdb ran MiXCR on the multiplex PCR reads and lists one entry per CDR3 protein. The sample includes about 760,000 distinct CDR3 sequences, 35% of them seen just once. Material for sequencing was blood. These receptors were taken from a woman between 40 and 55 years old with Graves' hyperthyroidism. The CDR3 runs from the conserved cysteine through the conserved F or W. The D gene is left open where the match is weak. Clone size is shown for a subset of rows, as once, few, many or a class of expanded clone.

size	D	J	V	DNA	CDR3
.	.	TRBJ1-1	TRBV7-2	TGTGCCAGCGGCAACTCCATGAACACTGAAGCTTTCTTT	CASGNSMNTEAFF
many	.	TRBJ1-1	TRBV7-6	TGTGCCAGCAGCTTAGCAGGGTTCGACACTGAAGCTTTCTTT	CASSLAGFDTEAFF
.	.	TRBJ2-7	TRBV28	TGTGCCAGCACTGGCAGAACCTACGAGCAGTACTTC	CASTGRTYEQYF
few	.	TRBJ1-5	TRBV6-5	TGTGCCATCAGTCCACAGGGAAGAGGGAGCAATCAGCCCCAGCATTTT	CAISPQGRGSNQPQHF
.	.	TRBJ1-1	TRBV10-2	TGCGCCAGCGTTGCCATGGGCCTAAACGCTGAAGCTTTCTTT	CASVAMGLNAEAFF
.	.	TRBJ1-5	TRBV2	TGTGCCAGCGTTGAAGGGCAGGGAGAGCCCCAGCATTTT	CASVEGQGEPQHF
.	.	TRBJ1-4	TRBV7-2	TGTGCCAGCAGCCAAGATTCGTTGACAGTTGAAAAACTGTTTTTT	CASSQDSLTVEKLFF
.	TRBD1	TRBJ2-5	TRBV9	TGTGCCAGCAGCGCATGGGACAGGGAGACCCAGTACTTC	CASSAWDRETQYF
.	TRBD1	TRBJ2-1	TRBV20-1	TGCAGTGCTAGAGGGATGGACAGGGGTAGGACTTACAATGAGCAGTTCTTC	CSARGMDRGRTYNEQFF
.	.	TRBJ1-6	TRBV5-4	TGCGCCAGCAATCCAACTTCGGACGGGTTATGGGCCCTCCACTTT	CASNPTSDGLWALHF
.	TRBD1	TRBJ1-3	TRBV7-9	TGCGCCAGCAGCCAAGAAATTTCCGGGACAGCCAGGGGAAACACCATATATTTT	CASSQEISGTARGNTIYF
.	.	TRBJ2-5	TRBV20-1	TGCAGTGCTATGGGGCTAGTCCGGGAGACCCAGTACTTC	CSAMGLVRETQYF
many	.	TRBJ1-6	TRBV19	TGTGCCAGCGGGCCGGGAGGTAATTCACCCCTCCACTTT	CASGPGGNSPLHF
many	TRBD2	TRBJ2-7	TRBV29-1	TGCAGCGTTCGTCCTAGCGGAACCTACGAGCAGTACTTC	CSVRPSGTYEQYF
many	TRBD2	TRBJ2-2	TRBV2	TGTGCCAGCAGTGGACTAGCGGAGAACACCGGGGAGCTGTTTTTT	CASSGLAENTGELFF
few	TRBD1	TRBJ2-7	TRBV27	TGTGCCAGCAGTTATGGGACAGGGCACACCTACGAGCAGTACTTC	CASSYGTGHTYEQYF
.	.	TRBJ2-6	TRBV10-3	TGTGCCAGCGCCTTAGGGACATCGTACTCTGGGGCCAACGTCCTGACTTTC	CASALGTSYSGANVLTF
many	TRBD1	TRBJ2-5	TRBV7-2	TGTGCCAGCAGCTTAGGGCGGACAGGGCTGGAGACCCAGTACTTC	CASSLGRTGLETQYF
once	TRBD2	TRBJ2-7	TRBV7-2	TGTGCCAGCAGCTCTGGACTAGCGGGTACTCCGACTACCGAGCAGTACTTC	CASSSGLAGTPTTEQYF
many	.	TRBJ1-6	TRBV9	TGTGCCAGCAGCGGTCCTGGTTCACCCCTCCACTTT	CASSGPGSPLHF
.	.	TRBJ1-1	TRBV29-1	TGCAGCGTCGTCGACACGTACACTGAAGCTTTCTTT	CSVVDTYTEAFF
.	TRBD1	TRBJ1-1	TRBV5-1	TGCGCCAGCAGCACGGGACAGGGGCTCACTGAAGCTTTCTTT	CASSTGQGLTEAFF
many	.	TRBJ1-1	TRBV12-3/TRBV12-4	TGTGCCAGCAGTTCGAGGACTGAAGCTTTCTTT	CASSSRTEAFF
.	TRBD1	TRBJ1-4	TRBV20-1	TGCAGTGCTAGAGATCCCCGGACAGGGGACTTCCTTATGGGAAAACTGTTTTTT	CSARDPRTGDFLMGKLFF
.	TRBD2	TRBJ2-2	TRBV5-1	TGTGCCAGCAGCTTAGCGCGGACTAGCGGTTACACCGGGGAGCTGTTTTTT	CASSLARTSGYTGELFF